Below, one T cell receptor (beta chain) is given with its context. The target antigen is unknown. This sample was included in a study of T cell clonotyping in hematopoietic cell transplantation. Study-level results: At the given depth, recipient repertoires were over 97% de novo clonotypes.

Samples: about 28 days before transplant, then days 30, 100 and 180 after. TCRdb keeps only in-frame clones here, not all; method: immunoSEQ multiplex PCR. This table has around 2,800 clones, over 60% appearing once. The origin of this receptor is a female patient in her thirties or forties who had an allogeneic stem cell transplant, so T cells may come from the graft donor. Some clones in this sample may be carry-over from other donors' samples. The material sequenced was peripheral blood mononuclear cells, taken 30 days after allogeneic stem cell transplant.

The CDR3 bases are TGTGCCAGCAGCTTGGGCGGGGACCACTATGGCTACACCTTC. This codes for CASSLGGDHYGYTF. The chain has TRBV5-6 and TRBJ1-2, with D possibly TRBD1 on 5 matching bases. CDR1 is SGHDT, CDR2 YYEEEE, per germline. Trimming removed 0 bases at V and 3 bases at J, with 9 bases between. This CDR3 region has 14 residues.